The source of this TCR beta chain is a study of blood T cell repertoires in COVID-19. Trimming cost V 2 bases and J 2 bases; bases outside gene matches: 0. The CDR3 has 14 amino acids. CDR1 and CDR2 (germline): MNHNS, SASEGT. How the authors handled the data: Quantification of nucleated cells was approximated via reference gene primer amplification. Sequencing used immunoSEQ multiplex PCR; TCRdb keeps in-frame clones, though not all of them. The V and J calls and clone size were taken over from that table, and D and trimming were inferred from the DNA. Seen here are roughly 160,000 clones, roughly 84% observed once, and the top ten hold 5.5% to 8%.

The rearrangement joins TRBV6-1 to TRBJ2-7, with 10 bases that match TRBD2. The sequencing sample was made of peripheral blood. The sequence was collected from a man aged 45-65 years with active or convalescent COVID-19. The CDR3 DNA is TGTGCCAGCAGTGAACTAGCGGGGGCCTACGAGCAGTACTTC. The encoded protein is CASSELAGAYEQYF.